This T cell receptor beta chain was observed in a study of shared clonotypes between healthy human individuals (dated by TCRdb to about 2020). At the level of the whole study: The cohort comprised a couple of women and a few men aged 18 to 49 years. For each donor, CD4 naive and CD4 memory were each run on three plates, CD8 naive on two plates, and CD8 memory on one plate. Blood TCR repertoires of five healthy adults were deeply sequenced to estimate repertoire size and the extent of clonotype sharing between individuals. Different laboratories and diverse techniques were used to prepare libraries and sequence TCR repertoires, to increase sequencing depth and limit assay-specific biases. Between about 0.9 and 10 billion PBMCs per donor were obtained by leukapheresis.

Results and caveats for the whole study, not just this receptor: Naive subsets generally had larger estimated clonotype richness than memory subsets. Compared with non-shared clonotypes, the clonotypes found in all four sorted-subset donors had higher generation probabilities. Incomplete sequencing was indicated by rarefaction of sorted-subset datasets, despite the large sequencing depth. Based on pairwise subsampling, the degree of clonotype sharing among donors was expected to be affected by sequencing depth. Sharing across a few donors was observed for 5% to 6.5% of naive CD4, 3.5% of naive CD8, around 2.5% of memory CD4, and about 0.39% of memory CD8 clonotypes. Sampling was limited to blood, and TCR repertoires in tissue likely differ from TCR repertoires in blood. Because the study included only a small number of donors, the genetic and exposure-history diversity represented was limited.

TCR CDR3 regions were amplified from genomic DNA by multiplex PCR using the deep immunoSEQ assay. For each cell subset, the extracted genomic DNA was distributed evenly across all wells of several immunoSEQ 96-well plates, and each plate served as one replicate. For sorted subsets, around 200 ng genomic DNA, equal to some 30,000 T cell genomes, was loaded into each replicate PCR. Purified libraries were quantified with a Qubit 3.0 fluorometer, sized on a Bioanalyzer 2100, and re-quantified with the KAPA Library Quantification kit. Every immunoSEQ 96-well plate was sequenced on a dedicated single-read 150-cycle Illumina NextSeq 550 flow cell. Concerning the study's data processing: Because the immunoSEQ output held only junctional sequences and lacked quality scores, the filtering could not match the filtering applied to full-length reads. Sequences were annotated with PyIR, a Python wrapper for IgBLAST v1.9, using IMGT germline references to assign V/J genes and CDR3. Reads were removed for weak V/J assignments (E-value above 1e-6), missing CDR3, stop codons, out-of-frame junctions, or ambiguous translated residues. V3J clonotypes were defined as sequences sharing an identical inferred V gene, J gene, and CDR3 amino acid sequence. To compute the percentage overlap between repertoires, the number of shared unique clonotypes was divided by the size of the smaller repertoire. RTK rarefaction, the Chao1 estimator, and Recon v2.1 estimates of unobserved clonotypes were used to assess repertoire richness. For all TCRbeta clonotypes obtained by the gDNA method from a few donors, generation probabilities were computed with OLGA. Here the immuneACCESS table is served through TCRdb, limited to in-frame sequences with V and J called. Missing clones are a known gap in these copies; in checked studies unresolved V genes cover under half, and the rest lacks a known reason. For V, J and clone size, that table is used; D and trimming come from the DNA. In all, the sample holds more than 2 million clones, and about 95% of those were seen once. The ten biggest clones cover around 1.1% of the sample.

From the germline V gene, CDR1 is SGDLS and CDR2 is YYNGEE. V lost 3 bases and J lost 0 bases, and the count of bases not matched to a germline gene is 15. Including the terminal cysteine and phenylalanine, the CDR3 comprises 21 residues. Only the CDR3 DNA is retained, 63 bases long and in frame from the first base. CD8 naive samples were obtained by positive selection for CCR7 among CD45RO-negative cells, yielding a CD45RA+CCR7+ population from which TemRA cells were excluded. The donors were healthy, HIV-negative adults who had no recently reported acute infections or vaccinations. Every donor was a Caucasian adult living in Nashville, Tennessee, USA. Blood was obtained by leukapheresis, after which PBMCs were separated by Ficoll-Histopaque density gradient centrifugation and cryopreserved in liquid nitrogen vapor phase. Purity and quantity of every magnetically sorted T cell population were checked by analytical flow cytometry. From each sorted fraction, genomic DNA was isolated and quantified by UV absorbance on a Nanodrop 2000c.

On this clone: Its antigen has not been determined. Base qualities are not recorded, but no much larger clone differs from it by a single base.

The TCR was taken from a man aged 18 to 29 in good health. The chain employs TRBV9 and TRBJ2-1; 13 bases in between match TRBD2. The specimen was naive CD8+ T cells sorted from blood. Per the publication, the cell subset or site label means: CD45RA+CCR7+. The nucleotide sequence is given as TGTGCCAGCAGCGAGAGGGCACCGGGACTAGCGGGAATAAGCTCCTACAATGAGCAGTTCTTC. It codes for CASSERAPGLAGISSYNEQFF.